Shown below are 27 T cell receptor beta chains from a single sample sequenced in a study of T cells in Graves' hyperthyroidism and ophthalmopathy. Researchers took RNA transcripts and amplified the TCR beta CDR3 regions from them. The HTBI primer set served for first-round RT-PCR of the TCR CDR3. TCRdb reprocessed the multiplex PCR reads with MiXCR, giving one entry per CDR3 protein. Of hundreds of thousands of distinct CDR3 sequences in the sample, around 13% were seen once. Specimen: blood. These receptors were obtained from a woman younger than 45 with Graves' hyperthyroidism.

This clonotype occurred a few times. The genes are TRBV6-1 and TRBJ1-1, with D possibly matching TRBD1 (5 bases). CDR1 and CDR2 from the germline V gene are MNHNS and SASEGT. The V and J ends lost 8 bases and 0 bases respectively, with 16 bases between them. CDR3 length: 15 amino acids. CDR3 sequence: CASRDGGNLNTEAFF. CDR3 nucleotide sequence: TGTGCCAGCCGGGACGGGGGAAACCTGAACACTGAAGCTTTCTTT.

The chain has TRBV5-8 and TRBJ2-5; D remains ambiguous. In germline, CDR1 is SGHTS, CDR2 YDEGEE. The CDR3 covers 13 residues. The V end was cut by 5 bases, the J end by 2 bases, with 10 bases between. The CDR3 region has the DNA TGTGCCAGCAGTTTAATACTACAAGAGACCCAGTACTTC. This sequence encodes CASSLILQETQYF.

CDR3 DNA sequence: TGTGCCAGCAGCCAAGAGTTCGCTAGCGCCAATGAGCAGTTCTTC. Translating gives CASSQEFASANEQFF. The rearrangement uses TRBV4-2 and TRBJ2-1; TRBD2 might be the D (6 bases). Germline CDR1 LGHNA, CDR2 YNFKEQ. Between the trimmed V and J ends, which lost 0 bases and 6 bases, there was a span of 12 bases. The CDR3 length is 15 residues.

In this sample, this clonotype turned up many times. The chain has TRBV19 and TRBJ2-2, with TRBD2 matching 14 bases. V lost 5 bases to trimming and J lost 8 bases; unmatched junction nucleotides: 7. This CDR3 is built from 16 residues. Per germline, CDR1 LNHDA and CDR2 SQIVND (reference sequence). CDR3 nucleotide sequence: TGTGCCAGTAGTGCGGGACTAGCGGGAGTCGCGGGGGAGCTGTTTTTT. Protein sequence: CASSAGLAGVAGELFF.

This clonotype was seen a few times. The genes are TRBV25-1 and TRBJ1-6; D remains unclear. The V gene lost 1 base and the J gene lost 6 bases, with 7 bases spanning the gap. Per the germline V gene, CDR1 is MGHDK and CDR2 is SYGVNS. The CDR3 has 14 residues. In DNA, the CDR3 is TGTGCCAGCAGTGAATCCCGGGGTAATTCACCCCTCCACTTT. Residues: CASSESRGNSPLHF.

This rearrangement joins TRBV6-1 to TRBJ2-7; 8 nucleotides align to TRBD1. Trimming took 5 bases from V and 0 from J; bases not matched to a gene: 6. CDR3 length: 15 amino acids. The germline V gene encodes CDR1 MNHNS and CDR2 SASEGT. CDR3: CASSRGTGYSYEQYF. Here the CDR3 DNA reads TGTGCCAGCAGTCGAGGGACAGGTTACTCCTACGAGCAGTACTTC.

This clonotype was picked up a small number of times. V usage is TRBV4-3 and J usage is TRBJ2-1; the D is unclear. This CDR3 is 15 amino acids long. The germline V and J ends were trimmed by 4 bases and 2 bases, with 12 bases remaining between them. Germline V gene sequence: CDR1 LGHNA, CDR2 YSLEER. The CDR3 DNA is TGCGCCAGCAGCCTTTCTGGATATCCCTACAATGAGCAGTTCTTC. Residues: CASSLSGYPYNEQFF.

This clonotype has a count of ten or more. The chain joins TRBV6-5 to TRBJ2-5, with D perhaps matching TRBD1 or TRBD2 (7 bases each). Germline loops: CDR1 MNHEY, CDR2 SVGAGI. V lost 1 base and J lost 1, with 13 bases in between. The CDR3 spans 16 residues. CDR3 region: CASSYWQGGAQETQYF. The CDR3 bases are TGTGCCAGCAGTTACTGGCAGGGGGGGGCCCAAGAGACCCAGTACTTC.

This clonotype was picked up a small number of times. The chain recombines TRBV29-1 with TRBJ2-4; a weak D match, TRBD2 (6 bases). V lost 0 bases and J 8 bases, leaving 8 bases between the germline ends. There are 12 residues in the CDR3. CDR1 is SQVTM and CDR2 is ANQGSEA in the germline V gene. The DNA for the CDR3 is TGCAGCGTTGAAGATGGAGGGGACATTCAGTACTTC. Protein product: CSVEDGGDIQYF.

The chain joins TRBV19 to TRBJ1-6; D is unresolved. Germline loops: CDR1 LNHDA, CDR2 SQIVND (reference sequence). The CDR3 spans 12 residues. V was trimmed by 3 bases and J by 11 bases, leaving 8 bases between them. The CDR3 is CASSIGTAPLHF. In DNA form, the CDR3 reads TGTGCCAGTAGTATCGGAACGGCACCCCTCCACTTT.

Ten or more counts support this clonotype. The chain carries TRBV7-9 and TRBJ2-1; TRBD1 matches 10 bases. CDR3 length equals 16 residues. Germline V gene data show CDR1 as SEHNR and CDR2 as FQNEAQ (reference sequence). The V segment lost 4 bases and the J segment 4 bases; nucleotides outside the gene matches: 7. CDR3 region: CASSSDRGLPYNEQFF. CDR3 in DNA: TGTGCCAGCAGCTCCGACAGGGGGCTTCCGTACAATGAGCAGTTCTTC. Full variable domain (remainder filled in from reference TRBV7-9 and TRBJ2-1): DTGVSQNPRHKITKRGQNVTFRCDPISEHNRLYWYRQTLGQGPEFLTYFQNEAQLEKSRLLSDRFSAERPKGSFSTLEIQRTEQGDSAMYLCASSSDRGLPYNEQFFGPGTRLTVL.

The table lists this clonotype with many counts. V usage is TRBV28 and J usage is TRBJ1-1; possibly TRBD1 for D (6 bases). Germline CDR1 is MDHEN and CDR2 is SYDVKM. V lost 6 bases and J lost 1, with 15 bases in between. The CDR3 consists of 15 residues. CDR3 residues: CASRKTGTTNTEAFF. Written as DNA, the CDR3 is TGTGCCAGCAGAAAGACCGGGACAACGAACACTGAAGCTTTCTTT.

Many counts were recorded for this clonotype. This rearrangement joins TRBV6-1 to TRBJ2-7, with 7 bases that match TRBD1. CDR3 length equals 13 residues. Trimming took 10 bases from V and 4 from J; bases not matched to a gene: 10. Germline CDR1 reads MNHNS; CDR2 reads SASEGT. CDR3 amino acids: CAISRGFEYEQYF. The CDR3 DNA is TGTGCCATATCCAGGGGGTTCGAATACGAGCAGTACTTC.

This clonotype was counted many times. The J gene is TRBJ2-5, the V gene TRBV28; 12 positions match TRBD2. V was pared by 5 bases and J by 5 bases, with 9 bases of the junction left unmatched. Germline V CDR1 and CDR2: MDHEN, SYDVKM. CDR3 length: 16 amino acids. CDR3 amino acids: CASSPGLAGIRETQYF. CDR3 DNA sequence: TGTGCCAGCAGTCCTGGACTAGCGGGAATACGGGAGACCCAGTACTTC.

This clonotype was recorded many times. The chain carries TRBV20-1 and TRBJ2-1; no firm D call. CDR3 size: 12 residues. Trimming stripped 2 bases from V and 7 bases from J, with 9 bases between. Germline CDR1 and CDR2: DFQATT and SNEGSKA (reference sequence). In DNA form, the CDR3 reads TGCAGTGCTAGATCCACGGAAAATGAGCAGTTCTTC. This codes for CSARSTENEQFF.

This clonotype has a handful of counts. V and J are TRBV28 and TRBJ2-5, with D possibly being TRBD2 (5 bases). V lost 2 bases and J 0 bases, leaving 10 bases between the germline ends. This CDR3 is built from 15 residues. Germline V lookup: CDR1 MDHEN, CDR2 SYDVKM. This CDR3 reads CASSLKDWYQETQYF. CDR3 coding DNA: TGTGCCAGCAGTTTAAAGGACTGGTACCAAGAGACCCAGTACTTC.

This chain links TRBV9 with TRBJ2-1; D uncertain. Germline V gene sequence: CDR1 SGDLS, CDR2 YYNGEE. V shed 4 bases and J shed 2 bases, with 16 bases lying between them. This CDR3 spans 16 amino acids. CDR3 sequence: CASSPTTTQTYNEQFF. Here the CDR3 DNA reads TGTGCCAGCAGCCCAACGACGACACAGACCTACAATGAGCAGTTCTTC.

This clonotype was recorded many times. The V call is TRBV7-9, the J call TRBJ2-3; D perhaps matches TRBD2 (5 bases). This CDR3 is built from 14 residues. CDR1 is SEHNR, CDR2 FQNEAQ, per germline (reference sequence). Trimming stripped 5 bases from V and 0 bases from J, with 9 bases between. CDR3 DNA sequence: TGTGCCAGCAGCCCAGCGGAAAGCACAGATACGCAGTATTTT. Residues: CASSPAESTDTQYF.

This clonotype occurred many times. This chain connects TRBV7-6 to TRBJ2-7; D is possibly TRBD2 (6 bases). This CDR3 is 15 amino acids long. The V end lost 5 bases, the J end lost 2 bases, and 16 bases lay between the germline ends. Germline lookup yields CDR1 SGHVS and CDR2 FNYEAQ. The CDR3, as DNA: TGTGCCAGCAGCGAGGGACTCTCCGTGGCCTACGAGCAGTACTTC. Encoded protein: CASSEGLSVAYEQYF. The full variable domain, its missing parts supplied by reference TRBV7-6 and TRBJ2-7, is GAGVSQSPRYKVTKRGQDVALRCDPISGHVSLYWYRQALGQGPEFLTYFNYEAQQDKSGLPNDRFSAERPEGSISTLTIQRTEQRDSAMYRCASSEGLSVAYEQYFGPGTRLTVT.

Remarks on this clonotype: With a much larger clone just one base away, this may be a read error. This chain uses TRBV28 with TRBJ1-2; D is perhaps TRBD1 (6 bases). The germline CDR1 and CDR2 sequences are MDHEN and SYDVKM. The CDR3 contains 15 residues. CDR3 bases: TGTGCCCGCAGCAACTTCCGGGGGGGGCTTTATGGCTACACCTTC. Translated, it gives CARSNFRGGLYGYTF.

The rearrangement links TRBV6-2 or TRBV6-3 to TRBJ1-4; 7 bases map to TRBD1. The CDR3 runs 14 residues. The V gene's germline CDR1 is MNHEY and CDR2 SVGEGT. The V segment lost 2 bases and the J segment 6 bases; nucleotides outside the gene matches: 3. The CDR3 nucleotides read TGTGCCAGCAGTTACGCCGGGACAGATGAAAAACTGTTTTTT. Translated: CASSYAGTDEKLFF.

This clonotype has ten or more counts. J is TRBJ1-3 and V is TRBV30; D is unclear. The V gene's germline CDR1 is GTSNPN and CDR2 SVGIG (reference sequence). The V end was cut by 5 bases, the J end by 9 bases, with 8 bases between. The CDR3 loop spans 10 amino acids. The CDR3 nucleotides read TGTGCCTGGGGGGAGGTCACCATATATTTT. Translating gives CAWGEVTIYF.

The chain carries TRBV6-4 and TRBJ1-5; D uncertain. Trimming pared 6 bases from V and 5 bases from J, leaving 11 bases between. CDR3 size: 13 residues. In germline, CDR1 is MRHNA, CDR2 SNTAGT. CDR3 amino acids: CASSARPDQPQHF. The CDR3, as DNA: TGTGCCAGCAGCGCCCGCCCGGATCAGCCCCAGCATTTT.

The V and J genes are TRBV7-2 and TRBJ2-2, with D uncertain. Germline V gene lookup returns CDR1 SGHTA and CDR2 FQGNSA. The CDR3 covers 14 residues. V was shortened by 3 bases and J by 1 base, with 6 bases between the two germline ends. The CDR3 coding sequence is TGTGCCAGCAGCTTTAAACGGAACACCGGGGAGCTGTTTTTT. It is translated as CASSFKRNTGELFF.

This clonotype was recorded at least ten times. J is TRBJ2-7 and V is TRBV5-1; D is ambiguous. Trimming left V 2 bases short and J 0 bases short, with 9 bases between. The CDR3 length is 14 residues. The germline CDR1 and CDR2 sequences are SGHRS and YFSETQ. This chain's CDR3 is CASSFGPNSYEQYF. In nucleotides, the CDR3 is TGCGCCAGCAGCTTCGGGCCCAACTCCTACGAGCAGTACTTC.

The rearrangement joins TRBV10-3 to TRBJ1-2; 8 nucleotides agree with TRBD1. V shed 2 bases and J 8 bases; nucleotides not matched to a gene: 13. The CDR3 has 16 residues. Germline CDR1 reads ENHRY; CDR2 reads SYGVKD. Written as DNA, the CDR3 is TGTGCCATCAGTGAGCCGGACAGGGTAGGGGGACAAGGCTACACCTTC. This codes for CAISEPDRVGGQGYTF.

This clonotype was seen a few times. V is TRBV7-3 and J is TRBJ2-1; D is possibly TRBD1 or TRBD2 (6 bases each). This CDR3 is built from 14 residues. V was clipped by 2 bases and J by 8 bases, with 13 bases between them. The germline gives CDR1 SGHTA, CDR2 FQGTGA. The CDR3 spells CASSLGGPRDEQFF. The DNA for the CDR3 is TGTGCCAGCAGCTTAGGGGGGCCCCGCGATGAGCAGTTCTTC.